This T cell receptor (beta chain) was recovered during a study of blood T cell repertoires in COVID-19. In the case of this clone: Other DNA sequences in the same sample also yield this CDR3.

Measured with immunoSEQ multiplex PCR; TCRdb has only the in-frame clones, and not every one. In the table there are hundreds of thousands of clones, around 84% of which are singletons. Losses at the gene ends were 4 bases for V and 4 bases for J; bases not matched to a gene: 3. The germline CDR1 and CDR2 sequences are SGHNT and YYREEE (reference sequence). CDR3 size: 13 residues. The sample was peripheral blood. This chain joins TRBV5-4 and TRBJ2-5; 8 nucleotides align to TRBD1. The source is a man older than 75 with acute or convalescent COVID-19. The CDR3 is CASSRDRGETQYF. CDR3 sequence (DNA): TGTGCCAGCAGCCGAGACAGGGGAGAGACCCAGTACTTC.